These 28 T cell receptor beta chains share one sample of origin, sequenced in a study of PD-L1 blockade in urothelial cancer (dated by TCRdb to 2016 to 2017). Receptor libraries were prepared by the immunoSEQ multiplex PCR assay. TCRdb obtained this table from immuneACCESS and retained in-frame rearrangements with V and J assigned. These tables miss some clones; where compared with another copy, unresolved V genes account for less than half of the shortfall, and the remainder is unexplained. Counted in this sample were roughly 50,000 clones; approximately 77% of them appeared once. The top ten clonotypes cover approximately 3.8% of the sample. According to the study, the label for this sample's time point signals: pretreatment peripheral blood. Sequenced here: PBMCs, sampled around atezolizumab (anti-PD-L1) treatment. Every receptor here comes from a man between 70 and 80 years old with urothelial cancer.

The CDR3 protein is CASSIGRIPLAKNIQYF. The DNA of the CDR3 is TGTGCCAGTAGTATAGGGAGAATTCCCTTAGCCAAAAACATTCAGTACTTC. This chain joins TRBV19 and TRBJ2-4, with D unclear. V was cut by 1 base and J by 0 bases, with 13 bases left in between. The germline CDR1 and CDR2 sequences are LNHDA and SQIVND (reference sequence). The CDR3 has 17 residues.

The chain employs TRBV21-1 and TRBJ1-3. TRBV21-1 is assigned pseudogene status. This CDR3 comprises 20 residues. CDR3 sequence: CASSKGLVPRTSQMEDTIYF. The DNA for the CDR3 is TGTGCCAGCAGCAAAGGACTGGTACCGCGAACCTCCCAAATGGAGGACACCATATATTTT.

In its sample, this clone was seen a few times. The rearrangement joins TRBV9 to TRBJ2-1; 8 positions match TRBD2. The CDR3 is 14 residues long. J gave up 9 bases and V 1 base, and 6 bases lay outside the gene matches. CDR1 is SGDLS and CDR2 is YYNGEE in the germline V gene. CDR3 in amino acids: CASSVTSGFGEQFF. CDR3 bases: TGTGCCAGCAGCGTAACTAGCGGTTTCGGTGAGCAGTTCTTC.

The chain has TRBV28 and TRBJ1-5; 9 positions agree with TRBD1. The CDR3 spans 17 residues. With V trimmed by 5 bases and J by 0 bases, 8 bases remained unmatched. Germline V lookup: CDR1 MDHEN, CDR2 SYDVKM. CDR3 nucleotide sequence: TGTGCCAGCAGTCCTATACAGGGGGCAGGTAGCAATCAGCCCCAGCATTTT. Protein: CASSPIQGAGSNQPQHF.

The DNA for the CDR3 is TGTGCCAGCTTCCCGGGGACCGGGGAGCTGTTTTTT. Its protein is CASFPGTGELFF. The chain joins TRBV25-1 to TRBJ2-2; D may be TRBD2 (5 bases). V was pared by 8 bases and J by 5 bases, with 9 bases between. The CDR3 spans 12 residues. CDR1 and CDR2 from the germline V gene are MGHDK and SYGVNS.

J is TRBJ1-5 and V is TRBV18; the match to TRBD1 covers 7 bases. J was trimmed by 6 bases and V by 6 bases; bases with no gene match: 14. This CDR3 spans 16 amino acids. CDR1 KGHSH and CDR2 LQKENI come from the germline V gene. The CDR3 nucleotides read TGTGCCAGCTCTCTGACAGGGAGTCGGCAAGGTCAGCCCCAGCATTTT. Residues: CASSLTGSRQGQPQHF. Filled out from reference TRBV18 and TRBJ1-5, the complete variable domain reads NAGVMQNPRHLVRRRGQEARLRCSPMKGHSHVYWYRQLPEEGLKFMVYLQKENIIDESGMPKERFSAEFPKEGPSILRIQQVVRGDSAAYFCASSLTGSRQGQPQHFGDGTRLSIL.

The V gene is TRBV5-1, the J gene TRBJ2-1; 7 bases are a match to TRBD2. Germline V CDR1 and CDR2: SGHRS, YFSETQ. This CDR3 comprises 14 residues. The V gene end was trimmed by 0 bases and the J gene end by 7 bases; junction bases not matched to a gene: 4. CDR3 coding DNA: TGCGCCAGCAGCTTGGCGGGAGGCTCGAATGAGCAGTTCTTC. Its protein is CASSLAGGSNEQFF.

This rearrangement joins TRBV29-1 to TRBJ1-5; 7 bases agree with TRBD1. Trimming took 6 bases from V and 2 from J; bases not matched to a gene: 4. Germline V gives CDR1 SQVTM, CDR2 ANQGSEA. This CDR3 comprises 13 residues. DNA of the CDR3: TGCAGCGTCGATACAGGGGGCAATCAGCCCCAGCATTTT. Encoded protein: CSVDTGGNQPQHF. Filled out from reference TRBV29-1 and TRBJ1-5, the complete variable domain reads SAVISQKPSRDICQRGTSLTIQCQVDSQVTMMFWYRQQPGQSLTLIATANQGSEATYESGFVIDKFPISRPNLTFSTLTVSNMSPEDSSIYLCSVDTGGNQPQHFGDGTRLSIL.

V is TRBV6-1 and J is TRBJ1-4; unclear D gene. V was clipped by 6 bases and J by 5 bases, with 16 bases between them. The CDR3 is made up of 15 amino acids. Germline CDR1 and CDR2: MNHNS and SASEGT. Here the CDR3 reads CASRGDGAQNEKLFF. The CDR3 nucleotides read TGTGCCAGCAGGGGCGACGGTGCCCAGAATGAAAAACTGTTTTTT.

The V call is TRBV2, the J call TRBJ2-1, with 10 bases aligning to TRBD2. Germline values: CDR1 SNHLY, CDR2 FYNNEI. CDR3 size: 14 residues. J lost 8 bases, V lost 6 bases, and 7 bases had no gene match. The CDR3 nucleotides are TGTGCCAGCAGCATAGCGGGGGGTTTCGATGAGCAGTTCTTC. Its protein is CASSIAGGFDEQFF. The full variable domain, in which reference TRBV2 and TRBJ2-1 provide the parts outside the CDR3, is EPEVTQTPSHQVTQMGQEVILRCVPISNHLYFYWYRQILGQKVEFLVSFYNNEISEKSEIFDDQFSVERPDGSNFTLKIRSTKLEDSAMYFCASSIAGGFDEQFFGPGTRLTVL.

The chain is built from TRBV30 and TRBJ2-5, with no clear D. With 4 bases removed from V and 0 bases from J, the gap between germline ends came to 6 bases. The germline V gene encodes CDR1 GTSNPN and CDR2 SVGIG (reference sequence). The CDR3 length is 12 residues. The CDR3 here is CAWTRDQETQYF. The CDR3 region has the DNA TGTGCCTGGACCCGGGACCAAGAGACCCAGTACTTC.

A few counts support this clone. The rearrangement links TRBV10-3 to TRBJ2-1; 12 bases are shared with TRBD2. J lost 10 bases, V lost 6 bases, and 10 bases had no gene match. CDR1 and CDR2 (germline): ENHRY, SYGVKD. The CDR3 contains 15 residues. The CDR3 region has the DNA TGTGCCATCAGGGGCTCTAGCGGGGGGGCGGAGGAGCAGTTCTTC. Translating gives CAIRGSSGGAEEQFF.

The J gene is TRBJ1-1, the V gene TRBV7-9; 9 bases align to TRBD1. Germline CDR1 reads SEHNR; CDR2 reads FQNEAQ (reference sequence). V was clipped by 3 bases and J by 0 bases; unmatched bases: 5. The CDR3 loop spans 16 amino acids. As DNA, the CDR3 is TGTGCCAGCAGCTTTGGGGGGACAGGGATGAACACTGAAGCTTTCTTT. Translated: CASSFGGTGMNTEAFF.

V gene TRBV6-1 combines with J gene TRBJ2-7, with 11 nucleotides matching TRBD2. V lost 6 bases, J lost 3 bases, and 7 bases stayed unmatched. The germline V gene encodes CDR1 MNHNS and CDR2 SASEGT. The CDR3 has 15 amino acids. The CDR3 spells CASSDLAGGVYEQYF. The CDR3 coding sequence is TGTGCCAGCAGCGATCTAGCGGGAGGTGTCTACGAGCAGTACTTC.

The CDR3 protein is CASARQGANYGYTF. The CDR3 region has the DNA TGTGCCAGCGCTCGACAGGGCGCTAACTATGGCTACACCTTC. V gene TRBV27 combines with J gene TRBJ1-2; the match to TRBD1 covers 7 bases. Germline trimming cut 8 bases from V and 0 bases from J; bases unmatched to any gene: 6. Germline CDR1 MNHEY, CDR2 SMNVEV (reference sequence). The CDR3 totals 14 residues.

This chain links TRBV7-2 with TRBJ1-1; D is perhaps TRBD1 (6 bases). The germline CDR1 and CDR2 sequences are SGHTA and FQGNSA. The CDR3 length is 15 residues. V lost 5 bases to trimming and J lost 0 bases, with 13 bases between them. The CDR3 DNA follows: TGTGCCAGCAGCAAGCTCGGACAGATGAACACTGAAGCTTTCTTT. Translating it yields CASSKLGQMNTEAFF.

The J gene is TRBJ2-3, the V gene TRBV5-1, with 9 nucleotides matching TRBD2. Germline V CDR1 and CDR2: SGHRS, YFSETQ. Trimming removed 3 bases from V and 2 bases from J; junction bases left unmatched: 7. The length of the CDR3 is 16 residues. The CDR3 here is CASSSGTSSNTDTQYF. CDR3 sequence (DNA): TGCGCCAGCAGCTCAGGGACTAGCTCGAACACAGATACGCAGTATTTT. Looking up the rest from reference TRBV5-1 and TRBJ2-3 gives the full variable domain: KAGVTQTPRYLIKTRGQQVTLSCSPISGHRSVSWYQQTPGQGLQFLFEYFSETQRNKGNFPGRFSGRQFSNSRSEMNVSTLELGDSALYLCASSSGTSSNTDTQYFGPGTRLTVL.

Many counts were recorded for this clone. This chain uses TRBV6-1 with TRBJ2-7; 13 bases line up with TRBD2. CDR3 length equals 15 residues. V dropped 4 bases and J dropped 6; count of bases not matched to a gene: 6. Germline CDR1 and CDR2: MNHNS and SASEGT. DNA of the CDR3: TGTGCCAGCAGTGGCGGACTAGCGGGAGTTTTCGAGCAGTACTTC. This codes for CASSGGLAGVFEQYF.

V and J are TRBV18 and TRBJ2-1, with 11 nucleotides matching TRBD2. Trimming cost V 4 bases and J 7 bases; bases outside gene matches: 12. CDR3 size: 17 residues. The germline V gene encodes CDR1 KGHSH and CDR2 LQKENI. The CDR3 nucleotides are TGTGCCAGCTCACGGGTAGGAACTAGCGGGAGTCTAAATGAGCAGTTCTTC. Translated: CASSRVGTSGSLNEQFF. Full variable domain (missing parts from reference TRBV18 and TRBJ2-1): NAGVMQNPRHLVRRRGQEARLRCSPMKGHSHVYWYRQLPEEGLKFMVYLQKENIIDESGMPKERFSAEFPKEGPSILRIQQVVRGDSAAYFCASSRVGTSGSLNEQFFGPGTRLTVL.

J is TRBJ2-5 and V is TRBV4-3, with 8 bases aligning to TRBD2. The V and J ends lost 0 bases and 5 bases, in that order; junction bases with no gene match: 8. CDR3 length: 16 amino acids. The germline V gene has CDR1 LGHNA and CDR2 YSLEER. DNA of the CDR3: TGCGCCAGCAGCCAAGATCTAACTAGCGGTTACGAGACCCAGTACTTC. Translating gives CASSQDLTSGYETQYF.

This clone has just one count. The CDR3 DNA reads TGTGCCAGCAGTGTTGGGGGCGGCGAGCAGTACTTC. Translated: CASSVGGGEQYF. This chain connects TRBV6-1 to TRBJ2-7; TRBD1 might be the D (6 bases). Germline CDR1 reads MNHNS; CDR2 reads SASEGT. The CDR3 consists of 12 residues. The V end was cut by 4 bases, the J end by 6 bases, with 10 bases between.

This chain connects TRBV11-3 to TRBJ2-2; 7 nucleotides agree with TRBD1. This CDR3 has 14 amino acids. V shed 7 bases and J 5 bases; nucleotides not matched to a gene: 7. Germline values: CDR1 SGHNT, CDR2 YENEEA. The CDR3, as DNA: TGTGCCAGCACCACATTACAGGGGACCGGGGAGCTGTTTTTT. This codes for CASTTLQGTGELFF.

Only a few counts were recorded for this clone. The chain employs TRBV27 and TRBJ2-2; a weak D match, TRBD1 (5 bases). Germline V lookup: CDR1 MNHEY, CDR2 SMNVEV (reference sequence). Trimming cost V 1 base and J 5 bases, with 8 bases left between them. This CDR3 has 14 residues. The CDR3 coding sequence is TGTGCCAGCAGTTTATACAGGCCGACCGGGGAGCTGTTTTTT. Its protein is CASSLYRPTGELFF.

The chain links TRBV6-1 to TRBJ1-5; D is undetermined. Germline loops: CDR1 MNHNS, CDR2 SASEGT. Trimming shortened V by 7 bases and J by 1 base, and 14 bases separated the two germline ends. This CDR3 comprises 15 residues. In DNA, the CDR3 is TGTGCCAGCACCCCAACGGGTGGCAGCAATCAGCCCCAGCATTTT. Translating gives CASTPTGGSNQPQHF.

The chain couples TRBV19 to TRBJ1-5, with D possibly being TRBD1 (6 bases). V dropped 5 bases and J dropped 4 bases, with 15 bases sitting between them. Germline V gene sequence: CDR1 LNHDA, CDR2 SQIVND (reference sequence). The CDR3 is 15 residues long. CDR3 amino acids: CASSSSGAPNQPQHF. CDR3 DNA: TGTGCCAGTAGTTCCTCAGGGGCCCCAAATCAGCCCCAGCATTTT.

This clone was seen once. The chain has TRBV27 and TRBJ2-3, with a possible D match to TRBD1 (5 bases). Germline V gene sequence: CDR1 MNHEY, CDR2 SMNVEV (reference sequence). Trimming stripped 8 bases from V and 2 bases from J, with 11 bases between. The CDR3 loop spans 13 amino acids. Here the CDR3 DNA reads TGTGCCAGCGCTCATGGGGCCACAGATACGCAGTATTTT. Residues: CASAHGATDTQYF.

This chain uses TRBV5-5 with TRBJ1-6; 9 bases agree with TRBD1. The CDR3 spans 14 residues. Germline V gene lookup returns CDR1 SGHKS and CDR2 YYEKEE (reference sequence). V trimming: 5 bases; J trimming: 7 bases; junction bases outside the gene matches: 4. CDR3 residues: CASRSGQGNSPLHF. CDR3 DNA sequence: TGTGCCAGCAGATCGGGACAGGGAAATTCACCCCTCCACTTT.

The V gene is TRBV19, the J gene TRBJ2-2, with TRBD2 identical over 7 bases. V trimming: 1 base; J trimming: 1 base; junction bases outside the gene matches: 12. This CDR3 spans 19 amino acids. From germline, CDR1 is LNHDA and CDR2 SQIVND (reference sequence). The CDR3 is CASSIGYREASGNTGELFF. The CDR3 coding sequence is TGTGCCAGTAGTATAGGATACCGTGAAGCTAGCGGGAACACCGGGGAGCTGTTTTTT. The full variable domain, its missing parts supplied by reference TRBV19 and TRBJ2-2, is DGGITQSPKYLFRKEGQNVTLSCEQNLNHDAMYWYRQDPGQGLRLIYYSQIVNDFQKGDIAEGYSVSREKKESFPLTVTSAQKNPTAFYLCASSIGYREASGNTGELFFGEGSRLTVL.